This T cell receptor (beta chain) appears in the sequencing data of a study of cytomegalovirus exposure and HLA in healthy donors. Study observations and caveats: A later analysis found common viral pathogens apparently linked to several of the most significant clusters. In vitro testing confirmed a few CMV-associated chains as specific for CMV antigens.

Points on this clone: The antigen is unknown.

PCR amplification relied on 60 Vbeta primers (plus 13 Jbeta primers). Profiling relied on immunoSEQ multiplex PCR, and the TCRdb table lists in-frame clones only, not all of them. The sample includes about 82,000 clones. V was trimmed by 5 bases and J by 8 bases, leaving 22 bases between them. This CDR3 is built from 17 residues. Germline V gives CDR1 MNHEY, CDR2 SMNVEV (reference sequence). V and J are TRBV27 and TRBJ1-6; no firm D call. This receptor was obtained from a woman aged 25 to 45 in good health and CMV-seronegative. Sequencing was done on a sample of PBMCs. In nucleotides, the CDR3 is TGTGCCAGCAGTGTGCGGCCGGAGCGGGCTGTTTATTCACCCCTCCACTTT. Protein: CASSVRPERAVYSPLHF.